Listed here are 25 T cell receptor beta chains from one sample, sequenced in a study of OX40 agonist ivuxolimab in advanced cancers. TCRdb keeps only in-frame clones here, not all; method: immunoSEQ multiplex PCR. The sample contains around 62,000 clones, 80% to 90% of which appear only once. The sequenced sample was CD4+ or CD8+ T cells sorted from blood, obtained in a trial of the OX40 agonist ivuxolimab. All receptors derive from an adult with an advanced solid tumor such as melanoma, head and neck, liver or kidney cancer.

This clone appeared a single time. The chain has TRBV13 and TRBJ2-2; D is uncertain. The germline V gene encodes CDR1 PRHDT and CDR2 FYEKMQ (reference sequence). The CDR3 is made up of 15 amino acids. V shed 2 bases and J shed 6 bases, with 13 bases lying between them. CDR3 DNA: TGTGCCAGCAGCTTAAATCCTTCGCCGGCCGGGGAGCTGTTTTTT. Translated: CASSLNPSPAGELFF.

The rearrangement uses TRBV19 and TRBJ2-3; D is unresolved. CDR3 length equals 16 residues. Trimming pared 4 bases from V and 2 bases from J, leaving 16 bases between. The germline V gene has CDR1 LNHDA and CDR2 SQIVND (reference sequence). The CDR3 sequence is CASSTGRSQSTDTQYF. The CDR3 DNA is TGTGCCAGTAGTACTGGACGATCCCAATCCACAGATACGCAGTATTTT.

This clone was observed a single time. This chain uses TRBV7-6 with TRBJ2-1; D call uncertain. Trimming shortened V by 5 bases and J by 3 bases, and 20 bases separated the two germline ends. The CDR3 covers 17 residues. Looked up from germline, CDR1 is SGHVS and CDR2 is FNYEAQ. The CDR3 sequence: CASSLLDGVMGYNEQFF. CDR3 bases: TGTGCCAGCAGCCTATTAGATGGTGTGATGGGCTACAATGAGCAGTTCTTC.

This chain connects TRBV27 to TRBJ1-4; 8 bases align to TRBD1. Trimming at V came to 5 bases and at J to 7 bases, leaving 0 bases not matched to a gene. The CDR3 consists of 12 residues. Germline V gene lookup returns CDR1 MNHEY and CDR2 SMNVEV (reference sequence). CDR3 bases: TGTGCCAGCAGTACAGGGGGTGAAAAACTGTTTTTT. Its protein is CASSTGGEKLFF. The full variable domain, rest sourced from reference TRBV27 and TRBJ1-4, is EAQVTQNPRYLITVTGKKLTVTCSQNMNHEYMSWYRQDPGLGLRQIYYSMNVEVTDKGDVPEGYKVSRKEKRNFPLILESPSPNQTSLYFCASSTGGEKLFFGSGTQLSVL.

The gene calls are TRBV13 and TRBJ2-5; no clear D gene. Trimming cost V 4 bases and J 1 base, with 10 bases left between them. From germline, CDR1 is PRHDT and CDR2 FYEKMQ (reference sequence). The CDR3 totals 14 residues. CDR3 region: CASSYGRPQETQYF. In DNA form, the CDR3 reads TGTGCCAGCAGCTACGGAAGGCCCCAAGAGACCCAGTACTTC.

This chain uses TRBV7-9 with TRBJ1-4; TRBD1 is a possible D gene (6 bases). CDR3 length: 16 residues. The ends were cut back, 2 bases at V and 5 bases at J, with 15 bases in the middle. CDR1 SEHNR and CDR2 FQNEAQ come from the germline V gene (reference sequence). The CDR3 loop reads CASSLKGQNMNEKLFF. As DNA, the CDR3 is TGTGCCAGCAGCTTAAAAGGACAGAACATGAATGAAAAACTGTTTTTT.

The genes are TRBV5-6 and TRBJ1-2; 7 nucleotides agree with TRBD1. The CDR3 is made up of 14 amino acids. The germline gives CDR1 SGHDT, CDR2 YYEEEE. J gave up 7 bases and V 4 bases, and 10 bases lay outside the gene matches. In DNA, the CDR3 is TGTGCCAGCAGCCCCGGGACAGTAAAAACTGGCTACACCTTC. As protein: CASSPGTVKTGYTF.

CDR3 nucleotides: TGTGCCAGCAGCTCCCGTAGCGGGAGGGCCGCCAGGACCCAGTACTTC. Translation gives CASSSRSGRAARTQYF. The chain employs TRBV11-2 and TRBJ2-5, with 11 nucleotides matching TRBD2. Germline V lookup: CDR1 SGHAT, CDR2 FQNNGV. The junction had 11 bases not matched to a gene; V was cut back by 4 bases and J by 7 bases. The CDR3 length is 16 residues.

DNA for the CDR3: TGTGCCAGCAGCCCGAGCACTGAAGCTTTCTTT. This codes for CASSPSTEAFF. The V call is TRBV5-8, the J call TRBJ1-1; unclear D gene. Germline V gives CDR1 SGHTS, CDR2 YDEGEE. The CDR3 has 11 amino acids. Deletions cut 4 bases from V and 4 bases from J, with 5 bases between.

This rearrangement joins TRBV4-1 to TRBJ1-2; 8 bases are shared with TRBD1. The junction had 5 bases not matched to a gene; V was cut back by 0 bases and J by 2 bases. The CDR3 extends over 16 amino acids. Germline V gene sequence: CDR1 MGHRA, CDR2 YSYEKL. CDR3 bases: TGCGCCAGCAGCCAAGAACGGACAGGGCCAAACTATGGCTACACCTTC. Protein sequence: CASSQERTGPNYGYTF.

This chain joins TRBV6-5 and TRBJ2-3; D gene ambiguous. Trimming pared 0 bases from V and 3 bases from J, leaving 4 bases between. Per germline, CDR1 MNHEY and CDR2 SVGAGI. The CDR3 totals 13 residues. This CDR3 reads CASSYSNTDTQYF. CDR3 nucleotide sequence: TGTGCCAGCAGTTACTCGAATACAGATACGCAGTATTTT.

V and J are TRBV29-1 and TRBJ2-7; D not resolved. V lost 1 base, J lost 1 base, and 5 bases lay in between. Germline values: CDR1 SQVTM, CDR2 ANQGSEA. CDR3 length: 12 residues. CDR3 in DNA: TGCAGCGTTGAAGGAGATTCCTACGAGCAGTACTTC. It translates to CSVEGDSYEQYF.

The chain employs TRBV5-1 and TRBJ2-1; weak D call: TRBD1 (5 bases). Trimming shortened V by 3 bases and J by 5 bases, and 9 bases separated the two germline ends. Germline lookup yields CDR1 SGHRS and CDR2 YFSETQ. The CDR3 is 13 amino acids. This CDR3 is CASSSRANNEQFF. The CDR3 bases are TGCGCCAGCAGCTCCAGGGCCAACAATGAGCAGTTCTTC. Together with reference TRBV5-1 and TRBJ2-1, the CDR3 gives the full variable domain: KAGVTQTPRYLIKTRGQQVTLSCSPISGHRSVSWYQQTPGQGLQFLFEYFSETQRNKGNFPGRFSGRQFSNSRSEMNVSTLELGDSALYLCASSSRANNEQFFGPGTRLTVL.

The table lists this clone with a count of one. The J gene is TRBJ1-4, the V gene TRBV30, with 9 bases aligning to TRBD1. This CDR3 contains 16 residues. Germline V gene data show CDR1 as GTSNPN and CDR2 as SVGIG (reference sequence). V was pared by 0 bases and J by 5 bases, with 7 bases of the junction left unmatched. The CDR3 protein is CAWSVRWDRVNEKLFF. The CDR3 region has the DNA TGTGCCTGGAGTGTACGGTGGGACAGGGTGAATGAAAAACTGTTTTTT.

Here the CDR3 reads CASSSAGALLGDGYTF. CDR3 sequence (DNA): TGTGCCAGCAGCTCCGCAGGGGCCCTACTAGGGGATGGCTACACCTTC. The chain carries TRBV7-9 and TRBJ1-2; perhaps TRBD1 as D (6 bases). This CDR3 comprises 16 residues. V lost 4 bases and J lost 6, with 21 bases in between. Germline V gene data show CDR1 as SEHNR and CDR2 as FQNEAQ (reference sequence).

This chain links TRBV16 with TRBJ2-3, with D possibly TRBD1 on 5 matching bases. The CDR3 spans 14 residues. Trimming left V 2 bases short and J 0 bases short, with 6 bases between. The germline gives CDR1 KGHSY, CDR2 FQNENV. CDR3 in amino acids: CASSQTGSTDTQYF. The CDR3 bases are TGTGCCAGCAGCCAAACAGGCAGCACAGATACGCAGTATTTT.

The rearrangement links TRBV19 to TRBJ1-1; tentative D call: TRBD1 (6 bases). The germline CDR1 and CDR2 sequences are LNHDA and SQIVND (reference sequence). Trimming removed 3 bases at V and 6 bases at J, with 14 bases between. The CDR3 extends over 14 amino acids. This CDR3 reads CASSILGGPAEAFF. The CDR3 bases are TGTGCCAGTAGTATCCTCGGGGGGCCAGCTGAAGCTTTCTTT.

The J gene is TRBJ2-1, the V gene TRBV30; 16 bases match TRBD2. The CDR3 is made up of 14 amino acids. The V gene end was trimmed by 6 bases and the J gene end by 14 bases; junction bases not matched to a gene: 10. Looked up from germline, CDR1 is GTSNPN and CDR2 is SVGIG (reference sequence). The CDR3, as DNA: TGTGCCTGCCTGGGACTAGCGGGAGGGCCGATAGAGTTCTTC. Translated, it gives CACLGLAGGPIEFF.

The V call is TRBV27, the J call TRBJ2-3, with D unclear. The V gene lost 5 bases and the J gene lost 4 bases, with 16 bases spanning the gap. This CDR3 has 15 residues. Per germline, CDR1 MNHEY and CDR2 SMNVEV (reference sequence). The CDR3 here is CASSTRIPGPDTQYF. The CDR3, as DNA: TGTGCCAGCAGTACTCGTATCCCCGGCCCAGATACGCAGTATTTT.

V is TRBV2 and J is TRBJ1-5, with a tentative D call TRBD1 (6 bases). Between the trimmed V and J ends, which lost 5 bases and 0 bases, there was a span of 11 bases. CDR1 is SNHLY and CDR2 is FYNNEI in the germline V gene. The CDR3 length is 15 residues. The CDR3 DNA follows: TGTGCCAGCAGTCCAGGGGCGTATAGCAATCAGCCCCAGCATTTT. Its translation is CASSPGAYSNQPQHF.

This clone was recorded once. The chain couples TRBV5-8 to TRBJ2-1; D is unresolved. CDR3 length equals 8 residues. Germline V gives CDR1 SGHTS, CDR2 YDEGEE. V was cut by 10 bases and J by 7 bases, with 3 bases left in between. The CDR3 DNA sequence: TGTGCCCTAAATGAGCAGTTCTTC. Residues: CALNEQFF.

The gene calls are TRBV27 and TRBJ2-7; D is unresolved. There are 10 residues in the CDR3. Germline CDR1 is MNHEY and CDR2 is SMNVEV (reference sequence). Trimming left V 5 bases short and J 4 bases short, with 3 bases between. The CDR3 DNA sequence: TGTGCCAGCAGTATGTACGAGCAGTACTTC. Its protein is CASSMYEQYF.

The CDR3 is CAWSRNRAGYTF. The CDR3 DNA follows: TGTGCCTGGAGTAGGAACAGGGCGGGCTACACCTTC. This rearrangement joins TRBV30 to TRBJ1-2; tentatively, D is TRBD1 (6 bases). The germline V and J ends were trimmed by 2 bases and 8 bases, with 12 bases remaining between them. The CDR3 loop spans 12 amino acids. Germline values: CDR1 GTSNPN, CDR2 SVGIG (reference sequence).

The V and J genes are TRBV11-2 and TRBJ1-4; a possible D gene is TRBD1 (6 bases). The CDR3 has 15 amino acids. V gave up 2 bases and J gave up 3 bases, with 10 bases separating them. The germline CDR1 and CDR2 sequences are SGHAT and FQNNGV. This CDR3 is CASSLSGASNEKLFF. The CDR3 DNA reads TGTGCCAGCAGCTTATCGGGGGCTTCTAATGAAAAACTGTTTTTT.

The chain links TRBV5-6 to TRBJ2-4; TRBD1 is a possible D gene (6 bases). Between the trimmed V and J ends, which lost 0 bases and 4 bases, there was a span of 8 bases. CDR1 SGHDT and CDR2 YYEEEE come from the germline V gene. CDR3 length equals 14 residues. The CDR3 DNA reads TGTGCCAGCAGCTTGGAGGACAGTAAAAACATTCAGTACTTC. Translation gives CASSLEDSKNIQYF.